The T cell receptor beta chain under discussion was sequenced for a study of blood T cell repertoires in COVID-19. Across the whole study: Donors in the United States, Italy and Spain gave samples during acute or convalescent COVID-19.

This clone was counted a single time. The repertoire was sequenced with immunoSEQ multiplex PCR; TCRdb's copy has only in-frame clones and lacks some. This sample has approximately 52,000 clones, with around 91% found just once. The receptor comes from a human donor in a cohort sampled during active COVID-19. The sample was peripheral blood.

CDR3 protein: CASSQVRWGVDEKLFF. The CDR3 nucleotides read TGCGCCAGCAGCCAAGTGCGATGGGGGGTTGATGAAAAACTGTTTTTT. The chain recombines TRBV4-1 with TRBJ1-4; tentatively, D is TRBD1 (5 bases). The germline gives CDR1 MGHRA, CDR2 YSYEKL. CDR3 size: 16 residues. The V end was cut by 1 base, the J end by 6 bases, with 15 bases between.